The rows below give T cell receptor beta chains drawn from one sample of a study of cytomegalovirus exposure and HLA in healthy donors. TCRdb keeps only in-frame clones here, not all; method: immunoSEQ multiplex PCR. The sample holds about 43,000 clones, around 60% seen once. Specimen: PBMCs. The receptor source for this set is a man aged 60-69 years in good health and CMV-seropositive. Both conserved end residues are part of each CDR3. Each record gives: V gene, J gene, CDR3 protein.

v_call: TRBV7-3; j_call: TRBJ2-2; cdr3_aa: CASSRQGTGELFF
v_call: TRBV4-1; j_call: TRBJ2-5; cdr3_aa: CASSQEPVVGHETQYF
v_call: TRBV30; j_call: TRBJ2-2; cdr3_aa: CAWSVGWGAGGGELFF
v_call: TRBV7-3; j_call: TRBJ2-5; cdr3_aa: CASSLMGQKETQYF
v_call: TRBV9; j_call: TRBJ2-7; cdr3_aa: CASSPGLVYEQYF
v_call: TRBV5-1; j_call: TRBJ2-3; cdr3_aa: CASSLGSSTDTQYF
v_call: TRBV18; j_call: TRBJ2-1; cdr3_aa: CASSLGQGRYNEQFF
v_call: TRBV13; j_call: TRBJ1-5; cdr3_aa: CASSLTGDQPQHF
v_call: TRBV4-3; j_call: TRBJ1-1; cdr3_aa: CASSQEAGRGSTGAFF
v_call: TRBV7-9; j_call: TRBJ2-3; cdr3_aa: CASSLGQGSTDTQYF
v_call: TRBV25-1; j_call: TRBJ2-1; cdr3_aa: CASSVLAGVSYNEQFF
v_call: TRBV12-5; j_call: TRBJ2-7; cdr3_aa: CASGLGRQGYEQYF
v_call: TRBV5-4; j_call: TRBJ2-1; cdr3_aa: CASSPRDRVYNEQFF
v_call: TRBV23-1; j_call: TRBJ2-6; cdr3_aa: CASGGGAGSSGANVLTF
v_call: TRBV29-1; j_call: TRBJ1-5; cdr3_aa: CSVARGIGQPQHF
v_call: TRBV7-9; j_call: TRBJ2-1; cdr3_aa: CASSQPTGGSYNEQFF
v_call: TRBV9; j_call: TRBJ2-3; cdr3_aa: CASSFSLAEDTQYF
v_call: TRBV6-5; j_call: TRBJ1-1; cdr3_aa: CASSSRSRGEAFF
v_call: TRBV5-6; j_call: TRBJ2-3; cdr3_aa: CASSPRNRVPGTDTQYF
v_call: TRBV2; j_call: TRBJ2-3; cdr3_aa: CASTRGRGQDTQYF
v_call: TRBV5-1; j_call: TRBJ1-5; cdr3_aa: CASSPTGGNQPQHF
v_call: TRBV6-6; j_call: TRBJ2-5; cdr3_aa: CASRAFMETQYF
v_call: TRBV29-1; j_call: TRBJ1-1; cdr3_aa: CSASQGFKTEAFF
v_call: TRBV14; j_call: TRBJ2-2; cdr3_aa: CASSQDSLAAHGGAGELFF
v_call: TRBV30; j_call: TRBJ1-1; cdr3_aa: CAWSSSRGLGTEAFF
v_call: TRBV7-9; j_call: TRBJ2-5; cdr3_aa: CASSDTGTSGKETQYF
v_call: TRBV2; j_call: TRBJ1-5; cdr3_aa: CASSDGRGNQPQHF
v_call: TRBV5-6; j_call: TRBJ1-2; cdr3_aa: CASSQRQGTGGYTF
v_call: TRBV6-5; j_call: TRBJ1-6; cdr3_aa: CASKEDRVNSPLHF
v_call: TRBV6-4; j_call: TRBJ1-5; cdr3_aa: CASSGVGDSNQPQHF
v_call: TRBV7-3; j_call: TRBJ2-2; cdr3_aa: CASSLSSGRAHGELFF
v_call: TRBV28; j_call: TRBJ1-5; cdr3_aa: CASSSPGRLRQPQHF
v_call: TRBV7-2; j_call: TRBJ2-7; cdr3_aa: CASSHHLAGGYEQYF
v_call: TRBV5-6; j_call: TRBJ2-2; cdr3_aa: CASSLAGSPVGNTGELFF
v_call: TRBV2; j_call: TRBJ2-1; cdr3_aa: CASRASGLAGYYNEQFF
v_call: TRBV4-1; j_call: TRBJ1-2; cdr3_aa: CASSHRDRGYYGYTF
v_call: TRBV7-7; j_call: TRBJ2-7; cdr3_aa: CASSLTTGGPEGMISNSYEQYF
v_call: TRBV6-5; j_call: TRBJ2-7; cdr3_aa: CASSWELGSYEQYF
v_call: TRBV5-1; j_call: TRBJ1-1; cdr3_aa: CASSPGLGTGKDTEAFF
v_call: TRBV7-9; j_call: TRBJ2-3; cdr3_aa: CASSRTSGVTDTQYF
v_call: TRBV29-1; j_call: TRBJ2-5; cdr3_aa: CSSGGTSGRGETQYF
v_call: TRBV6-1; j_call: TRBJ2-1; cdr3_aa: CASSDPLGGLAGVDEQFF
v_call: TRBV4-1; j_call: TRBJ2-5; cdr3_aa: CASSPQRQGSRETQYF
v_call: TRBV7-2; j_call: TRBJ2-7; cdr3_aa: CASSLLSGRASYEQYF
v_call: TRBV25-1; j_call: TRBJ1-4; cdr3_aa: CASNQGGEKLFF
v_call: TRBV10-1; j_call: TRBJ2-5; cdr3_aa: CASSAGQAHPGQETQYF
v_call: TRBV7-9; j_call: TRBJ1-5; cdr3_aa: CASTSGRNQPQHF
v_call: TRBV25-1; j_call: TRBJ1-2; cdr3_aa: CASTSEGSGF
v_call: TRBV7-2; j_call: TRBJ2-3; cdr3_aa: CASSLLAGGQTDTQYF
v_call: TRBV5-4; j_call: TRBJ2-7; cdr3_aa: CASSLDGTSGTGYF
v_call: TRBV6-1; j_call: TRBJ1-5; cdr3_aa: CASSVPGQMNQPQHF
v_call: TRBV4-1; j_call: TRBJ2-1; cdr3_aa: CASSQDRISGQFF
v_call: TRBV6-1; j_call: TRBJ2-7; cdr3_aa: CASEARAPEQYF